This entry is about one TCR beta chain. Time point meaning: newly diagnosed, previously untreated cHL patient sample. Isolated CD8+ T cells were derived from thawed PBMCs through magnetic negative selection. The sample belongs to a study of PD-1 blockade in classical Hodgkin lymphoma. The repertoire was sequenced with immunoSEQ multiplex PCR; TCRdb's copy has only in-frame clones and lacks some. The repertoire includes approximately 9,300 clones, around 86% of them detected once, and more than 12% sits in the top ten. The V end lost 2 bases, the J end lost 4 bases, and 19 bases lay between the germline ends. This CDR3 is built from 16 residues. Germline CDR1 is SGHRS and CDR2 is YFSETQ.

Sequencing input: CD8+ T cells from blood. This receptor was identified in a human donor with classical Hodgkin lymphoma. The rearrangement uses TRBV5-1 and TRBJ2-7; a weak D match, TRBD1 (7 bases). The CDR3 region is CASSLKAGGGGYEQYF. The CDR3 DNA is TGCGCCAGCAGCTTAAAGGCTGGAGGGGGCGGGTACGAGCAGTACTTC.